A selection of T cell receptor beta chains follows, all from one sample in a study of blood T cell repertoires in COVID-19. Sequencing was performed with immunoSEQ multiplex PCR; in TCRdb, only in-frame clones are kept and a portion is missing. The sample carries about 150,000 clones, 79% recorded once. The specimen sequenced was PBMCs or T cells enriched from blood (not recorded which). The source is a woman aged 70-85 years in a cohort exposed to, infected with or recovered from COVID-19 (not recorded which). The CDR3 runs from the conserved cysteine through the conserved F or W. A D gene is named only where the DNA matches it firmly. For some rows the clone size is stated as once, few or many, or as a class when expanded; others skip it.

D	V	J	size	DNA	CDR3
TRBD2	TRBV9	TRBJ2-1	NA	TGTGCCAGCAGCGTAGAAGCGGGATATCCGCATGAGCAGTTCTTC	CASSVEAGYPHEQFF
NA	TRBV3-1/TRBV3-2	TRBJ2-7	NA	TGTGCCAGCAGCCAAGTACTACCCTACGAGCAGTACTTC	CASSQVLPYEQYF
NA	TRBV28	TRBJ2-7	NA	TGTGCCAGCAGTTTAATTGGTGGTAGTCACGAGCAGTACTTC	CASSLIGGSHEQYF
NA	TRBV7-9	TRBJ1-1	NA	TGTGCCAGCAGCCCCCGGGGGGGTGTACGGGCTGAAGCTTTCTTT	CASSPRGGVRAEAFF
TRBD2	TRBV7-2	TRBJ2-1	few	TGTGCCAGCAGCTTAGTGCCTGGAGCGGGAGCTGGCAATGAGCAGTTCTTC	CASSLVPGAGAGNEQFF
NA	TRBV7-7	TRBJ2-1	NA	TGTGCTAGCAGCTTAGCGCTAGCGAATGAGCAGTTCTTC	CASSLALANEQFF
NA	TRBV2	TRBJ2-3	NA	TGTGCCAGCAGTGAGAATAACGGGGGTACGCAGTATTTT	CASSENNGGTQYF
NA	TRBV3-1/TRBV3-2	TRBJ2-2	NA	TGTGCCAGCAGCCAACTCTCTAGCCAACCTTACCACGGGGAGCTGTTTTTT	CASSQLSSQPYHGELFF
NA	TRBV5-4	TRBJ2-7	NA	TGTGCCAGCAGCTTGGAGGCGGAAGCCTACGAGCAGTACTTC	CASSLEAEAYEQYF
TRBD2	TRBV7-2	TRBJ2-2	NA	TGTGCCAGCAGCTTTGTAGCGGGAGTGGGCACCGGGGAGCTGTTTTTT	CASSFVAGVGTGELFF
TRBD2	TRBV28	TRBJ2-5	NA	TGTGCCAGCTCGGCCGACACCGCGGGAGGGCCTGAAGAGACCCAGTACTTC	CASSADTAGGPEETQYF
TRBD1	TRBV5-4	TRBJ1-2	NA	TGTGCCAGCAGCCCCGACAGGGCTAGTTATGGCTACACCTTC	CASSPDRASYGYTF
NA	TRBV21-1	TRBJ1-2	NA	TGTGCCAGCAGCAAAGGGGCCGAGCCGGGCTACACCTTC	CASSKGAEPGYTF
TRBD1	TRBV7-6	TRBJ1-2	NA	TGTGCCAGCAGGTCTTACCCAGGACAGGGACTTTATGGCTACACCTTC	CASRSYPGQGLYGYTF
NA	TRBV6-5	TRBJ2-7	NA	TGTGCCAGCAGTTACGGGGCCACCCTGGGAAGCTACGAGCAGTACTTC	CASSYGATLGSYEQYF
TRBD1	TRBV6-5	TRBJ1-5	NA	TGTGCCAGCAGAAATCCGACAGGGTCCAATCAGCCCCAGCATTTT	CASRNPTGSNQPQHF
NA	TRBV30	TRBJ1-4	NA	TGTGCCTGGAGTGGGCAGAATGAAAAACTGTTTTTT	CAWSGQNEKLFF
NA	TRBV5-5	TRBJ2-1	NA	TGTGCCAGCAGCTCGGGAGTAAGCTCCTACAATGAGCAGTTCTTC	CASSSGVSSYNEQFF
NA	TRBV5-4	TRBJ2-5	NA	TGTGCCAGCAGCTTGATGCTTAGAGTTAAACCGTGGCGGGAGACCCAGTACTTC	CASSLMLRVKPWRETQYF
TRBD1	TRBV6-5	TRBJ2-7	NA	TGTGCCAGCAGTTACTCGGGACAGGGGGCCTACGAGCAGTACTTC	CASSYSGQGAYEQYF
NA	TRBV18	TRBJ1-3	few	TGTGCCAGCTCACGACCGGGTACAGGAGGGGACACCATATATTTT	CASSRPGTGGDTIYF
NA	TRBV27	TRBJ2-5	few	TGTGCCAGCAGTGGGAGCCAACAAGAGACCCAGTACTTC	CASSGSQQETQYF
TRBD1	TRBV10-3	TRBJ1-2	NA	TGTGCCACCACCGGGGGGACAGGTCTCTTTTATGGCTACACCTTC	CATTGGTGLFYGYTF
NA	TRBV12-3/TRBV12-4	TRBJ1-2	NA	TGTGCCAGCAGTTTACAGGGATATGGCTACACCTTC	CASSLQGYGYTF
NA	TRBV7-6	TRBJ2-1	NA	TGTGCCAGCAGCTTCCAGGGGAATGAGCAGTTCTTC	CASSFQGNEQFF